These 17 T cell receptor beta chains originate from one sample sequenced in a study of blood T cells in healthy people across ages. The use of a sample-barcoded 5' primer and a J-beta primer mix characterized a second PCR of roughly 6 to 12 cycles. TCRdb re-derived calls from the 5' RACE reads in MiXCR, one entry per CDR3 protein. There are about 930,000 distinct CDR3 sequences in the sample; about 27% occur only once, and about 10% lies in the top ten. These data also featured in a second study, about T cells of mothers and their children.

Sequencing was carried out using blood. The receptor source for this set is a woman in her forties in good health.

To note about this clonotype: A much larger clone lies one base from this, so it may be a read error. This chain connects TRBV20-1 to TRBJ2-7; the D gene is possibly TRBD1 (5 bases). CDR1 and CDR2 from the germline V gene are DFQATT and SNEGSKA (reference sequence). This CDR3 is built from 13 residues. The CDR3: CSAHSQGSYERYF. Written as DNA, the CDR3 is TGCAGTGCCCACAGTCAGGGATCGTACGAGCGGTACTTC.

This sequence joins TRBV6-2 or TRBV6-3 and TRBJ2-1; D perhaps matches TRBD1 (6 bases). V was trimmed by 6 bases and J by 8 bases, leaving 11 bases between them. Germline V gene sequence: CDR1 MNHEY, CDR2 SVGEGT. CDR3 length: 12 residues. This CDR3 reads CASRRGTDEQFF. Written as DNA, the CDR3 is TGTGCCAGCAGAAGGGGGACCGATGAGCAGTTCTTC.

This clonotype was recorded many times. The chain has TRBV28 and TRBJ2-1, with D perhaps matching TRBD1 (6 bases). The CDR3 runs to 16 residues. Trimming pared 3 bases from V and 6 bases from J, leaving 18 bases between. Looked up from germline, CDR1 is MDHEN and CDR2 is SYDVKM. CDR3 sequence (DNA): TGTGCCAGCAGTTTCTGGTCAGGGGACCCTTTCAATGAGCAGTTCTTC. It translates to CASSFWSGDPFNEQFF.

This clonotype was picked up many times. DNA of the CDR3: TGTGCCAGCACGCCCTTAACTAGCGGGGGGGCGGAGACCCAGTACTTC. Translation: CASTPLTSGGAETQYF. V usage is TRBV7-3 and J usage is TRBJ2-5, with 13 bases lining up with TRBD2. Germline CDR1 is SGHTA and CDR2 is FQGTGA. CDR3 length: 16 amino acids. V shed 7 bases and J 5 bases; nucleotides not matched to a gene: 10.

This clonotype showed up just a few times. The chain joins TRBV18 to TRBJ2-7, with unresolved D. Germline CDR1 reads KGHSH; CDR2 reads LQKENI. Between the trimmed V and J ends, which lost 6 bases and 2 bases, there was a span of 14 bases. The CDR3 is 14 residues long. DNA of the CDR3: TGTGCCAGCTCCGAGGCCTCAAGCCCCTACGAGCAGTACTTC. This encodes CASSEASSPYEQYF.

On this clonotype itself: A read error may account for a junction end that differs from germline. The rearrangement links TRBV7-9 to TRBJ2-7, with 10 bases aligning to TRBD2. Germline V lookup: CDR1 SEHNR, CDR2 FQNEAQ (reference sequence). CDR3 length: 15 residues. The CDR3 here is CTSSRSGGGTYEQYF. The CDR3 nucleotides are TGTACCAGCAGCCGAAGCGGGGGGGGAACCTACGAGCAGTACTTC.

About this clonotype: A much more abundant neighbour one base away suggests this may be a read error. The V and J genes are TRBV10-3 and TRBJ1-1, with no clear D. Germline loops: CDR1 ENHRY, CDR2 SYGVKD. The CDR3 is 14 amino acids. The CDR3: CAVSAAQSNTEAFF. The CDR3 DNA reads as TGTGCCGTCAGTGCGGCACAGTCGAACACTGAAGCTTTCTTT.

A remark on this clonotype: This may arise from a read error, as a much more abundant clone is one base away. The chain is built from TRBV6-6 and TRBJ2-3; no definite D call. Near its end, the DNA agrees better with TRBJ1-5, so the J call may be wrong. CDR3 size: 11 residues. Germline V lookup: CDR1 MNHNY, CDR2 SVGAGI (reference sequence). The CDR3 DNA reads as TGTGCCATCCTGACGGCAGATACGCAGCATTTT. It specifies CAILTADTQHF.

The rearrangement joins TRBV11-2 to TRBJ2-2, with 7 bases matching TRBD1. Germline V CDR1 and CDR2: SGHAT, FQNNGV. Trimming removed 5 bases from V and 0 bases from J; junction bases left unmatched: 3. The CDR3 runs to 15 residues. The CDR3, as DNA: TGTGCCAGCAGCCAGGGGACAGCGAACACCGGGGAGCTGTTTTTT. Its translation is CASSQGTANTGELFF. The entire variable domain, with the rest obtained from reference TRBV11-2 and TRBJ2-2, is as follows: EAGVAQSPRYKIIEKRQSVAFWCNPISGHATLYWYQQILGQGPKLLIQFQNNGVVDDSQLPKDRFSAERLKGVDSTLKIQPAKLEDSAVYLCASSQGTANTGELFFGEGSRLTVL.

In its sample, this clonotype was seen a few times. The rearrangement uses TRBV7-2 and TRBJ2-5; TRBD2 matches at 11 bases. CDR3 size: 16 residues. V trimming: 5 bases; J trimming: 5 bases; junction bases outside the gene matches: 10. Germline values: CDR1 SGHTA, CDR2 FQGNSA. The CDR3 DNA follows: TGTGCCAGCAGCCCCGGACTAGCGGGTTCCCACGAGACCCAGTACTTC. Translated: CASSPGLAGSHETQYF.

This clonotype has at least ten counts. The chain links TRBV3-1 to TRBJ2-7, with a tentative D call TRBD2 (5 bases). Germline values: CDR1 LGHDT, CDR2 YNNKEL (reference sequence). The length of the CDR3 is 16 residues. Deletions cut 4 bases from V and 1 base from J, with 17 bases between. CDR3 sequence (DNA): TGTGCCAGCAGCCCCTCGGAACGGGGTGCATCCTACGAGCAGTACTTC. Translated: CASSPSERGASYEQYF.

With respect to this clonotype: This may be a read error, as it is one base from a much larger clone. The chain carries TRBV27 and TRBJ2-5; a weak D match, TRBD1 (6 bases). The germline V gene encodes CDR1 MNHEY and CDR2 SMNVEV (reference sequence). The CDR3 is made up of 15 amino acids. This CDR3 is CASSGTTGLSEPQYF. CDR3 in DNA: TGTGCCAGCAGTGGAACAACAGGGCTATCAGAGCCCCAGTACTTC.

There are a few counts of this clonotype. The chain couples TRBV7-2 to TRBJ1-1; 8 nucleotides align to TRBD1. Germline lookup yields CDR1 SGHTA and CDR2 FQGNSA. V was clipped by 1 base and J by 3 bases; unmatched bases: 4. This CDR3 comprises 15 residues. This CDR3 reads CASSLGTGRYTEAFF. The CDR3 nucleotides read TGTGCCAGCAGCTTAGGGACAGGGAGATACACTGAAGCTTTCTTT.

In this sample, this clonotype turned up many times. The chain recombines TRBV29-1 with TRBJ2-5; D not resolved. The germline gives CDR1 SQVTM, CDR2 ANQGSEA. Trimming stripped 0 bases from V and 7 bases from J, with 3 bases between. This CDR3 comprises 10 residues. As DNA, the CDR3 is TGCAGCGTTGAAGATGTGACCCAGTACTTC. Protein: CSVEDVTQYF. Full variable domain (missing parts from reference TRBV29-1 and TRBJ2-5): SAVISQKPSRDICQRGTSLTIQCQVDSQVTMMFWYRQQPGQSLTLIATANQGSEATYESGFVIDKFPISRPNLTFSTLTVSNMSPEDSSIYLCSVEDVTQYFGPGTRLLVL.

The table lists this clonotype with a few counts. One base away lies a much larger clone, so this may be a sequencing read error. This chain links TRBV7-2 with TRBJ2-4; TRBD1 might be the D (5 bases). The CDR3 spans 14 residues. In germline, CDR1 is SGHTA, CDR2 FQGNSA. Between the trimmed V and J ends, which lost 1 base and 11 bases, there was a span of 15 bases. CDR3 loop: CTSSLDTGSNVQYF. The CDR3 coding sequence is TGTACCAGCAGCTTAGATACAGGTTCCAACGTTCAGTACTTC.

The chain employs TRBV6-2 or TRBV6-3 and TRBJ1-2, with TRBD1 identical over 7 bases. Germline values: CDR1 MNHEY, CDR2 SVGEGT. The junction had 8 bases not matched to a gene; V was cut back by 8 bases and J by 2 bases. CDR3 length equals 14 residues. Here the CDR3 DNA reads TGTGCCAGCGGAACAGGGGAAAACAACTATGGCTACACCTTC. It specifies CASGTGENNYGYTF.

The DNA of the CDR3 is TGTGCCAGCAGTTCGAGTCGACAGGGGTTCGGCTACACCTTC. Translated: CASSSSRQGFGYTF. The chain recombines TRBV12-3 or TRBV12-4 with TRBJ1-2, with 8 bases aligning to TRBD1. Trimming at V came to 4 bases and at J to 8 bases, leaving 9 bases not matched to a gene. The CDR3 loop spans 14 amino acids.